The 28 T cell receptor beta chains listed next were all sequenced from one sample in a study of blood T cell repertoires in COVID-19. Clones were read by immunoSEQ multiplex PCR, and TCRdb kept only the in-frame ones, dropping some. The table includes approximately 170,000 clones, around 80% detected once. Sequenced: PBMCs or T cells enriched from blood (not recorded which). These receptor sequences come from a man aged 35 to 55 who had recovered from COVID-19.

The V call is TRBV29-1, the J call TRBJ1-1; 8 bases line up with TRBD1. CDR1 and CDR2 (germline): SQVTM, ANQGSEA. This CDR3 contains 11 residues. V trimming: 6 bases; J trimming: 7 bases; junction bases outside the gene matches: 4. The CDR3 loop reads CSVRGQGEAFF. CDR3 coding DNA: TGCAGCGTACGAGGACAGGGTGAAGCTTTCTTT.

The genes are TRBV5-1 and TRBJ2-2, with 15 bases matching TRBD2. Germline assignment: CDR1 SGHRS and CDR2 YFSETQ. Losses at the gene ends were 4 bases for V and 5 bases for J; bases not matched to a gene: 9. This CDR3 has 18 amino acids. The CDR3 spells CASSPGLAGGRGTGELFF. The DNA of the CDR3 is TGCGCCAGCAGCCCGGGACTAGCGGGGGGCCGAGGGACCGGGGAGCTGTTTTTT.

The chain combines TRBV6-5 with TRBJ2-1, with 8 bases matching TRBD1. Germline CDR1 MNHEY, CDR2 SVGAGI. This CDR3 is 14 amino acids long. Trimming at V came to 7 bases and at J to 7 bases, leaving 9 bases not matched to a gene. DNA of the CDR3: TGTGCCAGCACCAGACAGGGGTCAGGAAATGAGCAGTTCTTC. It codes for CASTRQGSGNEQFF.

This clone came up once. The V gene is TRBV9, the J gene TRBJ2-5; the match to TRBD2 covers 10 bases. Germline V gives CDR1 SGDLS, CDR2 YYNGEE. The V segment lost 0 bases and the J segment 5 bases; nucleotides outside the gene matches: 7. The CDR3 contains 16 residues. As DNA, the CDR3 is TGTGCCAGCAGCGTAGTCAGCGGGGGGGCCGGGGAGACCCAGTACTTC. Amino acid sequence: CASSVVSGGAGETQYF.

The chain joins TRBV10-3 to TRBJ2-1; 11 positions match TRBD1. Losses at the gene ends were 6 bases for V and 6 bases for J; bases not matched to a gene: 10. CDR1 ENHRY and CDR2 SYGVKD come from the germline V gene. The CDR3 has 16 residues. CDR3 nucleotide sequence: TGTGCCATCAGGCCCGCTGGACAGGGGGCGCGCAATGAGCAGTTCTTC. Translating it yields CAIRPAGQGARNEQFF.

V is TRBV30 and J is TRBJ1-2; TRBD1 aligns across 7 bases. Germline lookup yields CDR1 GTSNPN and CDR2 SVGIG (reference sequence). The CDR3 extends over 16 amino acids. V dropped 0 bases and J dropped 7; count of bases not matched to a gene: 14. CDR3 sequence (DNA): TGTGCCTGGAGTGTACCGCTTACAGGGGTGAGCGCTGGCTACACCTTC. Translation gives CAWSVPLTGVSAGYTF.

The chain uses TRBV12-5 and TRBJ1-1; TRBD1 agrees at 7 bases. J was trimmed by 5 bases and V by 5 bases; bases with no gene match: 8. Germline CDR1 reads LGHNT; CDR2 reads FRNRAP. The CDR3 is 14 residues long. CDR3 bases: TGTGCTAGTGGTCCTTCGACAGGGTGGACTGAAGCTTTCTTT. It yields the protein CASGPSTGWTEAFF. Combining the CDR3 with reference TRBV12-5 and TRBJ1-1 gives the whole variable domain DARVTQTPRHKVTEMGQEVTMRCQPILGHNTVFWYRQTMMQGLELLAYFRNRAPLDDSGMPKDRFSAEMPDATLATLKIQPSEPRDSAVYFCASGPSTGWTEAFFGQGTRLTVV.

This clone showed up just a few times. This CDR3 is CASSPGGQGIGKLFF. CDR3 nucleotides: TGCGCCAGCAGCCCAGGGGGACAGGGAATCGGCAAACTGTTTTTT. The gene calls are TRBV5-1 and TRBJ1-4; 9 bases fit TRBD1. J gave up 11 bases and V 4 bases, and 12 bases lay outside the gene matches. The CDR3 loop spans 15 amino acids. Germline assignment: CDR1 SGHRS and CDR2 YFSETQ. The variable domain in full, with the rest retrieved from reference TRBV5-1 and TRBJ1-4, is KAGVTQTPRYLIKTRGQQVTLSCSPISGHRSVSWYQQTPGQGLQFLFEYFSETQRNKGNFPGRFSGRQFSNSRSEMNVSTLELGDSALYLCASSPGGQGIGKLFFGSGTQLSVL.

This rearrangement joins TRBV3-1 (or the pseudogene TRBV3-2) to TRBJ2-1; TRBD1 is a possible D gene (5 bases). Germline lookup yields CDR1 LGHDT and CDR2 YNNKEL (reference sequence). V was pared by 5 bases and J by 3 bases, with 20 bases between. This CDR3 comprises 17 residues. CDR3 residues: CASSKEGFRQSYNEQFF. CDR3 coding DNA: TGTGCCAGCAGCAAGGAAGGTTTTAGACAGAGCTACAATGAGCAGTTCTTC.

The J gene is TRBJ2-7, the V gene TRBV19; D not certain. The V and J ends lost 4 bases and 3 bases respectively, with 16 bases between them. The CDR3 covers 15 residues. Germline V gives CDR1 LNHDA, CDR2 SQIVND (reference sequence). CDR3 loop: CASSTDGSPIYEQYF. The CDR3, as DNA: TGTGCCAGTAGTACCGACGGGTCTCCGATCTACGAGCAGTACTTC.

The CDR3 loop reads CASRLGLAVTDTQYF. CDR3 DNA: TGTGCCAGCAGATTAGGACTAGCGGTGACAGATACGCAGTATTTT. The chain has TRBV6-5 and TRBJ2-3, with 10 bases lining up with TRBD2. With 6 bases clipped from V and 3 bases from J, the junction kept 6 bases outside the gene matches. Germline V gene data show CDR1 as MNHEY and CDR2 as SVGAGI. The CDR3 is 15 residues long.

J is TRBJ1-3 and V is TRBV2, with TRBD1 matching 8 bases. Trimming removed 6 bases from V and 8 bases from J; junction bases left unmatched: 9. This CDR3 comprises 14 residues. CDR1 SNHLY and CDR2 FYNNEI come from the germline V gene. The CDR3 coding sequence is TGTGCCAGCAGATCGGACAGGGTACTAGACACCATATATTTT. Amino acids: CASRSDRVLDTIYF.

The genes are TRBV5-6 and TRBJ2-4; D gene ambiguous. CDR3 size: 13 residues. Trimming stripped 4 bases from V and 5 bases from J, with 10 bases between. The germline CDR1 and CDR2 sequences are SGHDT and YYEEEE. CDR3 sequence: CASSLNRENIQYF. CDR3 DNA: TGTGCCAGCAGCCTAAACCGGGAAAACATTCAGTACTTC. The variable domain in full, with the rest retrieved from reference TRBV5-6 and TRBJ2-4, is DAGVTQSPTHLIKTRGQQVTLRCSPKSGHDTVSWYQQALGQGPQFIFQYYEEEERQRGNFPDRFSGHQFPNYSSELNVNALLLGDSALYLCASSLNRENIQYFGAGTRLSVL.

Only a few counts were recorded for this clone. The V gene is TRBV7-9, the J gene TRBJ1-2, with no clear D. Trimming shortened V by 1 base and J by 14 bases, and 17 bases separated the two germline ends. CDR3 length: 13 residues. CDR1 SEHNR and CDR2 FQNEAQ come from the germline V gene (reference sequence). CDR3 DNA: TGTGCCAGCAGCTTAGACAGTCTTTCTGCGAATACCTTC. This encodes CASSLDSLSANTF.

J is TRBJ2-7 and V is TRBV10-3; TRBD2 matches at 9 bases. The CDR3 runs 15 residues. Unmatched junction bases numbered 5, after V lost 3 bases and J lost 2 bases. Germline CDR1 and CDR2: ENHRY and SYGVKD. The CDR3 sequence: CAISDRAGGPYEQYF. CDR3 in DNA: TGTGCCATCAGTGACCGGGCGGGGGGGCCCTACGAGCAGTACTTC.

V and J are TRBV7-8 and TRBJ2-5, with D possibly being TRBD1 (5 bases). Trimming took off 3 bases at V and 4 bases at J, with 15 bases between the two ends. This CDR3 contains 15 residues. Germline-derived CDR1 and CDR2 are SGHVS and FQNEAQ. CDR3 sequence reads: CASSFRPQGGETQYF. In DNA, the CDR3 is TGTGCCAGCAGCTTTCGCCCGCAGGGTGGAGAGACCCAGTACTTC.

V and J are TRBV5-4 and TRBJ1-1; 9 nucleotides line up with TRBD1. The CDR3 covers 14 residues. Germline V gene sequence: CDR1 SGHNT, CDR2 YYREEE (reference sequence). V was clipped by 3 bases and J by 5 bases; unmatched bases: 5. The CDR3 sequence is CASSWGQGRTEAFF. The CDR3, as DNA: TGTGCCAGCAGCTGGGGACAGGGAAGGACTGAAGCTTTCTTT.

The chain joins TRBV5-1 to TRBJ1-4; D gene ambiguous. The CDR3 covers 14 residues. V dropped 6 bases and J dropped 8 bases, with 17 bases sitting between them. Germline-derived CDR1 and CDR2 are SGHRS and YFSETQ. CDR3 nucleotides: TGCGCCAGCACCCCCGACGGACTCCGCGAAAAACTGTTTTTT. It is translated as CASTPDGLREKLFF. Full variable domain (rest looked up from reference TRBV5-1 and TRBJ1-4): KAGVTQTPRYLIKTRGQQVTLSCSPISGHRSVSWYQQTPGQGLQFLFEYFSETQRNKGNFPGRFSGRQFSNSRSEMNVSTLELGDSALYLCASTPDGLREKLFFGSGTQLSVL.

Only a few counts were recorded for this clone. The chain links TRBV30 to TRBJ1-1; D is unresolved. Germline assignment: CDR1 GTSNPN and CDR2 SVGIG (reference sequence). Trimming took 0 bases from V and 4 from J, leaving 6 bases between them. The CDR3 contains 12 residues. CDR3 region: CAWSVKRTEAFF. DNA of the CDR3: TGTGCCTGGAGTGTAAAGCGCACTGAAGCTTTCTTT. The variable domain in full, with the rest retrieved from reference TRBV30 and TRBJ1-1, is SQTIHQWPATLVQPVGSPLSLECTVEGTSNPNLYWYRQAAGRGLQLLFYSVGIGQISSEVPQNLSASRPQDRQFILSSKKLLLSDSGFYLCAWSVKRTEAFFGQGTRLTVV.

The rearrangement joins TRBV3-1 (or the pseudogene TRBV3-2) to TRBJ1-5; perhaps TRBD1 as D (5 bases). The germline CDR1 and CDR2 sequences are LGHDT and YNNKEL (reference sequence). Between the trimmed V and J ends, which lost 2 bases and 4 bases, there was a span of 9 bases. This CDR3 spans 14 amino acids. The CDR3 DNA follows: TGTGCCAGCAGCCAATCCTCAGGGAATCAGCCCCAGCATTTT. Residues: CASSQSSGNQPQHF.

The rearrangement joins TRBV11-3 to TRBJ2-3; 12 nucleotides match TRBD2. Germline CDR1 and CDR2: SGHNT and YENEEA. Trimming cost V 5 bases and J 3 bases; bases outside gene matches: 3. The CDR3 runs 15 residues. The CDR3 is CASSPTSGGTDTQYF. The CDR3, as DNA: TGTGCCAGCAGCCCCACTAGCGGGGGGACAGATACGCAGTATTTT.

The chain couples TRBV11-2 to TRBJ2-7; 8 nucleotides match TRBD2. CDR3 length equals 15 residues. V gave up 5 bases and J gave up 4 bases; unmatched junction bases: 10. Germline CDR1 reads SGHAT; CDR2 reads FQNNGV. CDR3 in amino acids: CASSARRGGVYEQYF. Here the CDR3 DNA reads TGTGCCAGCAGCGCCAGACGGGGGGGCGTGTACGAGCAGTACTTC. Filled out from reference TRBV11-2 and TRBJ2-7, the complete variable domain reads EAGVAQSPRYKIIEKRQSVAFWCNPISGHATLYWYQQILGQGPKLLIQFQNNGVVDDSQLPKDRFSAERLKGVDSTLKIQPAKLEDSAVYLCASSARRGGVYEQYFGPGTRLTVT.

The chain is built from TRBV5-1 and TRBJ2-5; D may be TRBD2 (6 bases). The germline V and J ends were trimmed by 5 bases and 11 bases, with 16 bases remaining between them. The CDR3 has 12 residues. Germline-derived CDR1 and CDR2 are SGHRS and YFSETQ. The CDR3 DNA is TGCGCCAGCAGTCGGGACTCAGACCTACAGTACTTC. Translated, it gives CASSRDSDLQYF.

A few counts support this clone. J is TRBJ1-1 and V is TRBV7-6, with TRBD1 identical over 8 bases. The CDR3 spans 16 residues. With V trimmed by 5 bases and J by 3 bases, 11 bases remained unmatched. Germline loops: CDR1 SGHVS, CDR2 FNYEAQ. In nucleotides, the CDR3 is TGTGCCAGCAGCCCGGGGACAGGTAGCTTAGACACTGAAGCTTTCTTT. This translates into CASSPGTGSLDTEAFF.

J is TRBJ2-3 and V is TRBV5-1; D possibly corresponds to TRBD1 (6 bases). V was cut by 4 bases and J by 2 bases, with 11 bases left in between. This CDR3 spans 14 amino acids. CDR1 and CDR2 from the germline V gene are SGHRS and YFSETQ. As DNA, the CDR3 is TGCGCCAGCAGCCAACAGGGTATCACAGATACGCAGTATTTT. It is translated as CASSQQGITDTQYF.

The chain couples TRBV7-3 to TRBJ2-2; no reliable D call. The germline CDR1 and CDR2 sequences are SGHTA and FQGTGA. The V end was cut by 1 base, the J end by 5 bases, with 8 bases between. There are 14 residues in the CDR3. The CDR3 reads CASSLIVGTGELFF. CDR3 coding DNA: TGTGCCAGCAGCTTAATAGTCGGGACCGGGGAGCTGTTTTTT.

This chain links TRBV19 with TRBJ2-6, with D possibly TRBD2 on 5 matching bases. This CDR3 region has 14 residues. The V end was cut by 4 bases, the J end by 4 bases, with 8 bases between. Germline CDR1 reads LNHDA; CDR2 reads SQIVND (reference sequence). CDR3: CASSSGSGANVLTF. The CDR3 coding sequence is TGTGCCAGTAGTAGCGGGTCGGGGGCCAACGTCCTGACTTTC.

The CDR3: CASSQAPGTPYYEQYF. In DNA form, the CDR3 reads TGCGCCAGCAGCCAAGCTCCGGGGACACCTTACTACGAGCAGTACTTC. The chain links TRBV4-1 to TRBJ2-7; D might be TRBD1 (6 bases). Trimming took off 1 base at V and 3 bases at J, with 16 bases between the two ends. The CDR3 consists of 16 residues. Germline V gene sequence: CDR1 MGHRA, CDR2 YSYEKL.